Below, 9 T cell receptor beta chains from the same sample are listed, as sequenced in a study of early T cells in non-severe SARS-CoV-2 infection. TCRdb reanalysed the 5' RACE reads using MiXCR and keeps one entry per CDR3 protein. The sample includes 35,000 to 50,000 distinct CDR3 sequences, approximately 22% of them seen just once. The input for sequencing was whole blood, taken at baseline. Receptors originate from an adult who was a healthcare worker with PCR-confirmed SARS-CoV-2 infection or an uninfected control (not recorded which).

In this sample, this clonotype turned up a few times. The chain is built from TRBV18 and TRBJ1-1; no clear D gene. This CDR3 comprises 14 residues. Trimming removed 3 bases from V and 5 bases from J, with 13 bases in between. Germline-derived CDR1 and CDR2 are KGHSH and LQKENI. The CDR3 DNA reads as TGTGCCAGCTCACCGGACCGGGCCGGAACTGAAGCTTTCTTT. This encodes CASSPDRAGTEAFF.

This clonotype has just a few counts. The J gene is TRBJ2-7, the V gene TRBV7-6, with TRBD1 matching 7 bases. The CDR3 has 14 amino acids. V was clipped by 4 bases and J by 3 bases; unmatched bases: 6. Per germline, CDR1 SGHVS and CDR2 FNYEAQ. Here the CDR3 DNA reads TGTGCCAGCAGCTCCCGGGACAGAGTCTACGAGCAGTACTTC. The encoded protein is CASSSRDRVYEQYF. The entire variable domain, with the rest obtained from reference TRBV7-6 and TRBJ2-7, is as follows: GAGVSQSPRYKVTKRGQDVALRCDPISGHVSLYWYRQALGQGPEFLTYFNYEAQQDKSGLPNDRFSAERPEGSISTLTIQRTEQRDSAMYRCASSSRDRVYEQYFGPGTRLTVT.

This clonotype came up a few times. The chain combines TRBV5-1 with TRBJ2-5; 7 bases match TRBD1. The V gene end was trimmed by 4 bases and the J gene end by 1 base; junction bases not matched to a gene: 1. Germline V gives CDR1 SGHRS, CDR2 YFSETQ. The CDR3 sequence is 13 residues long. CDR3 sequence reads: CASSGDSQETQYF. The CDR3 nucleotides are TGCGCCAGCAGCGGGGACAGCCAAGAGACCCAGTACTTC.

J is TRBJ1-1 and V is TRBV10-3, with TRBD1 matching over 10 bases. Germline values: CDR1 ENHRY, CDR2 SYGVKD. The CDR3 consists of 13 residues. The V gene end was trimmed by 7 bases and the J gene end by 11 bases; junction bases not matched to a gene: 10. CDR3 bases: TGTGCCATCACCGGGGAGGGGACAGGGGCGGCTTTCTTT. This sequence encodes CAITGEGTGAAFF.

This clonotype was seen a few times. The CDR3 DNA is TGTGCCAGTCGATCTGGAAACACCATATATTTT. Its translation: CASRSGNTIYF. The chain employs TRBV7-8 and TRBJ1-3, with D unresolved. Germline V gene lookup returns CDR1 SGHVS and CDR2 FQNEAQ. Deletions cut 9 bases from V and 1 base from J, with 4 bases between. The CDR3 runs to 11 residues. The variable domain in full, completed from reference TRBV7-8 and TRBJ1-3, reads GAGVSQSPRYKVAKRGQDVALRCDPISGHVSLFWYQQALGQGPEFLTYFQNEAQLDKSGLPSDRFFAERPEGSVSTLKIQRTQQEDSAVYLCASRSGNTIYFGEGSWLTVV.

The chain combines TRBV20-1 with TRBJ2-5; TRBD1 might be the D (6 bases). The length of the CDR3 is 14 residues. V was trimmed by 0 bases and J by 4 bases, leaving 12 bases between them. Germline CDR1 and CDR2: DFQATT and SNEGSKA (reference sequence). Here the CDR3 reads CSARDWVGGETQYF. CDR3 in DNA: TGCAGTGCTAGAGATTGGGTAGGGGGAGAGACCCAGTACTTC.

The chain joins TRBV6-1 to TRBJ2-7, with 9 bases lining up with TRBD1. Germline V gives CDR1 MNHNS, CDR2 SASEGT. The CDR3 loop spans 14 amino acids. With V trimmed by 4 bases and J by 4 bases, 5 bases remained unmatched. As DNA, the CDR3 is TGTGCCAGCAGTGGGAAGGGACAGGGATACGAGCAGTACTTC. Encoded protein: CASSGKGQGYEQYF.

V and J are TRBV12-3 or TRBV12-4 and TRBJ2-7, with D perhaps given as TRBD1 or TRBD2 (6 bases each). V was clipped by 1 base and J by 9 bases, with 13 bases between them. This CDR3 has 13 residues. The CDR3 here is CASSLEEGGWQYF. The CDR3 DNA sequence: TGTGCCAGCAGTTTAGAGGAGGGGGGATGGCAGTACTTC.

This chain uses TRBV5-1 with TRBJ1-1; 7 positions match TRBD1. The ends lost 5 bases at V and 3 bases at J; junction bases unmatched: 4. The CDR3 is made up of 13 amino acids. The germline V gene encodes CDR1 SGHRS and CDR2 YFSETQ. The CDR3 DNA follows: TGCGCCAGCAGGGCGCAGGGGGACACTGAAGCTTTCTTT. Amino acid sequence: CASRAQGDTEAFF.